These T cell receptor beta chains were read from a single sample in a study of cytotoxic CD8 clonotypes in ibrutinib-treated CLL. The assay was immunoSEQ multiplex PCR, and TCRdb's table has in-frame clones only and misses some. The data contain approximately 320,000 clones, roughly two thirds of them singletons. The material was PBMCs, obtained after 36 months of ibrutinib treatment. The source of these receptors is a human donor with chronic lymphocytic leukemia. CDR3s include the opening cysteine and the closing phenylalanine or tryptophan. D genes are given only for firm matches. Clone size is stated in some rows and not others, as once, few, many or a class when expanded.

V gene	J gene	D gene	clone size	CDR3 DNA	CDR3 protein
TRBV9	TRBJ1-1	-	few	TGTGCCAGCAGCGCCCGACAGGCAACGAACACTGAAGCTTTCTTT	CASSARQATNTEAFF
TRBV11-2	TRBJ1-1	-	few	TGTGCCAGCAGCTTAGTACGGGGGGGCACTGAAGCTTTCTTT	CASSLVRGGTEAFF
TRBV2	TRBJ2-3	-	few	TGTGCCAGCAGTGTATTTGGGAGCACAGATACGCAGTATTTT	CASSVFGSTDTQYF
TRBV6-5	TRBJ2-7	-	-	TGTGCCAGCAGTTACTCGACCCTGGGGGACTACGAGCAGTACTTC	CASSYSTLGDYEQYF
TRBV13	TRBJ1-1	TRBD1	-	TGTGCCAGCAGCTTGGGCACAGGGGACACTGAAGCTTTCTTT	CASSLGTGDTEAFF
TRBV7-2	TRBJ2-5	-	-	TGTGCCAGCAGCTTAAGTAATTGGGATCGGACCCAGTACTTC	CASSLSNWDRTQYF
TRBV2	TRBJ1-2	TRBD1	-	TGTGCCAGCACCACAGGGGGCTCTGGCTACACCTTC	CASTTGGSGYTF
TRBV27	TRBJ2-5	-	-	TGTGCCAGCAGTTCGTTGGGCTCAATTACACAAGAGACCCAGTACTTC	CASSSLGSITQETQYF
TRBV7-8	TRBJ1-4	-	-	TGTGCCAGCAGCCTCTTATGGACAAATGAAAAACTGTTTTTT	CASSLLWTNEKLFF
TRBV28	TRBJ2-7	TRBD2	-	TGTGCCAGCAGTTTCGGCGTAGCGGGAGGTTACGAGCAGTACTTC	CASSFGVAGGYEQYF
TRBV11-2	TRBJ1-2	-	-	TGTGCCAGCAGATCGGCCGGGGGCTATGGCTACACCTTC	CASRSAGGYGYTF
TRBV6-5	TRBJ1-6	-	-	TGTGCCAGCAGCCTGGGAGCCAAGAATTCACCCCTCCACTTT	CASSLGAKNSPLHF
TRBV9	TRBJ1-6	-	few	TGTGCCAGCAGCAGCCGGACAGCCTTGAATTCACCCCTCCACTTT	CASSSRTALNSPLHF
TRBV5-4	TRBJ2-5	TRBD2	-	TGTGCCAGCAGCTTGGCGGCTAGCGGGGGGTCGTACCAAGAGACCCAGTACTTC	CASSLAASGGSYQETQYF
TRBV11-2	TRBJ1-1	-	-	TGTGCCAGCAGCTTAGATTGGGACACTGAAGCTTTCTTT	CASSLDWDTEAFF
TRBV19	TRBJ1-5	-	few	TGTGCCAGTAGTATCCATGGACTCGACAATCAGCCCCAGCATTTT	CASSIHGLDNQPQHF
TRBV19	TRBJ2-7	-	-	TGTGCCAGTAGTCAGTTTGGGGCCTACGAGCAGTACTTC	CASSQFGAYEQYF
TRBV5-1	TRBJ2-5	-	few	TGCGCCAGCAGCTTGGTGGGGTACCAAGAGACCCAGTACTTC	CASSLVGYQETQYF
TRBV29-1	TRBJ2-7	-	-	TGCAGCGTCACGGACTCCTCCTACGAGCAGTACTTC	CSVTDSSYEQYF
TRBV5-1	TRBJ2-3	-	-	TGCGCCAGCAGCTTCAGTGAAAGCACAGATACGCAGTATTTT	CASSFSESTDTQYF
TRBV9	TRBJ1-3	-	-	TGTGCCAGCAGCGTAGCAGGGCCCTCTGGAAACACCATATATTTT	CASSVAGPSGNTIYF
TRBV28	TRBJ1-4	-	-	TGTGCCAGCCGTTTAGAACAAGGGAAACTGTTTTTT	CASRLEQGKLFF
TRBV6-5	TRBJ2-3	-	-	TGTGCCAGCAGCCGACCCGGCCTCACAGATACGCAGTATTTT	CASSRPGLTDTQYF
TRBV2	TRBJ2-7	-	-	TGTGCCAGCAGTGTCCGGACCAGAACTGGGTGGGGTTACTACGAGCAGTACTTC	CASSVRTRTGWGYYEQYF
TRBV10-3	TRBJ1-1	-	-	TGTGCCACCCGGAAGAACACTGAAGCTTTCTTT	CATRKNTEAFF
TRBV25-1	TRBJ2-1	-	-	TGTGCCAGCAGTACCCTCGAATACAATGAGCAGTTCTTC	CASSTLEYNEQFF
TRBV5-6	TRBJ2-1	-	-	TGTGCCAGCAGCTTGGGTGTACATGAGCAGTTCTTC	CASSLGVHEQFF
TRBV27	TRBJ1-1	-	-	TGTGCCAGCAGTACCACCCCGAACACTGAAGCTTTCTTT	CASSTTPNTEAFF
TRBV27	TRBJ2-7	TRBD2	-	TGTGCCAGCAGTTTATCCCTAGCGGGGGTGGCTTACGAGCAGTACTTC	CASSLSLAGVAYEQYF
TRBV4-2	TRBJ1-1	-	-	TGTGCCAGCAGCCAAGACCCCGGGTTAGACACTGAAGCTTTCTTT	CASSQDPGLDTEAFF
TRBV4-1	TRBJ2-2	-	-	TGCGCCAGCAGCCCGCCCCTACGTACCGGGGAGCTGTTTTTT	CASSPPLRTGELFF
TRBV4-1	TRBJ2-3	-	-	TGCGCCAGCAGCCCGAACAGGGGGGGGACAGATACGCAGTATTTT	CASSPNRGGTDTQYF
TRBV15	TRBJ1-2	-	-	TGTGCCACCAGCAGAGATAAAGGGATCTATGGCTACACCTTC	CATSRDKGIYGYTF
TRBV4-1	TRBJ2-2	-	-	TGCGCCAGCAGCCAAGATAACCGGGAGAGAGCCGGGGAGCTGTTTTTT	CASSQDNRERAGELFF
TRBV28	TRBJ2-7	TRBD2	-	TGTGTCAGCGGGACCTCCTACGAGCAGTACTTC	CVSGTSYEQYF
TRBV18	TRBJ1-2	-	few	TGTGCCAGCTCACCAACCGACGGCCCCTATGGCTACACCTTC	CASSPTDGPYGYTF
TRBV7-2	TRBJ2-2	TRBD1	-	TGTGCCAGCAGCTCGGGGACAGCCGCGAACACCGGGGAGCTGTTTTTT	CASSSGTAANTGELFF
TRBV28	TRBJ2-1	TRBD2	-	TGTGCCAGCAGCCGGGGGACTAGCTTCTACAATGAGCAGTTCTTC	CASSRGTSFYNEQFF
TRBV6-5	TRBJ1-6	-	-	TGTGCCAGCAGCCCCGGGGTCCATTCACCCCTCCACTTT	CASSPGVHSPLHF
TRBV4-1	TRBJ1-6	-	-	TGCGCCAGCAGCCAAGAAGACAGTTATAATTCACCCCTCCACTTT	CASSQEDSYNSPLHF
TRBV27	TRBJ2-3	TRBD1	few	TGTGCCAGCAGTTTATCGCTCCACAGGGGGCAAGATACGCAGTATTTT	CASSLSLHRGQDTQYF
TRBV10-3	TRBJ2-7	TRBD1	-	TGTGCCACCTCGAGGACAGGGGGCGCGTACGAGCAGTACTTC	CATSRTGGAYEQYF
TRBV18	TRBJ2-7	-	few	TGTGCCAGCTCACAGAAATCCTACGAGCAGTACTTC	CASSQKSYEQYF
TRBV7-6	TRBJ2-1	-	-	TGTGCCAGCAGCTTCGGACATTACAATGAGCAGTTCTTC	CASSFGHYNEQFF
TRBV29-1	TRBJ2-3	TRBD2	-	TGCAGCGTTGAAGATCCAAGGACTAGCGGAAGCACAGATACGCAGTATTTT	CSVEDPRTSGSTDTQYF
TRBV5-1	TRBJ2-7	-	-	TGCGCCAGCAGCTTGCGGGGGAGGCACTACGAGCAGTACTTC	CASSLRGRHYEQYF
TRBV19	TRBJ1-6	TRBD1	few	TGTGCCAGTAGTATGGACAGGGCTTCACCCCTCCACTTT	CASSMDRASPLHF
TRBV6-5	TRBJ2-7	-	-	TGTGCCAGCAGTTACTCGGCAGGGTTCCACGAGCAGTACTTC	CASSYSAGFHEQYF
TRBV5-8	TRBJ1-4	-	-	TGTGCCAGCAGCTTGGCCTCGGACCGTAATGAAAAACTGTTTTTT	CASSLASDRNEKLFF
TRBV5-6	TRBJ1-2	-	-	TGTGCCAGCAGCTTGGACTTGATCTATGGCTACACCTTC	CASSLDLIYGYTF
TRBV5-1	TRBJ1-1	-	once	TGCGCCAGCAGCCGAAATTTAAGAACTGAAGCTTTCTTT	CASSRNLRTEAFF
TRBV4-3	TRBJ1-3	-	-	TGCGCCAGCAGCCAAGGGCCGGGGCTCTCTGGAAACACCATATATTTT	CASSQGPGLSGNTIYF